A selection of T cell receptor beta chains follows, all from one sample in a study of cytomegalovirus exposure and HLA in healthy donors. This table comes from immunoSEQ multiplex PCR, and its TCRdb copy is limited to in-frame clones, with some not included. This table lists about 150,000 clones. The sequenced sample consisted of PBMCs. Receptors were obtained from a woman aged 45 to 65 in good health and CMV-seronegative. Each CDR3 is given with its conserved first and last residue. A D gene is named only where the DNA matches it firmly.

V gene,CDR3 length,J gene,D gene,CDR3 protein,CDR3 DNA
TRBV9,16,TRBJ2-2,TRBD2,CASSSIAGANTGELFF,TGTGCCAGCAGCTCTATAGCGGGAGCGAACACCGGGGAGCTGTTTTTT
TRBV5-1,16,TRBJ2-1,TRBD2,CASSSEGGLAGGEQFF,TGCGCCAGCAGCTCGGAGGGGGGGCTAGCGGGAGGGGAGCAGTTCTTC
TRBV7-2,14,TRBJ2-5,NA,CASSLGTLQETQYF,TGTGCCAGCAGCTTGGGGACACTCCAAGAGACCCAGTACTTC
TRBV6-1,15,TRBJ2-6,TRBD1,CASSADRGLANVLTF,TGTGCCAGCAGTGCGGACAGGGGGTTAGCCAACGTCCTGACTTTC
TRBV7-3,15,TRBJ2-7,NA,CASSLAGGLIHEQYF,TGTGCCAGCAGCTTGGCTGGGGGCTTGATCCACGAGCAGTACTTC
TRBV5-1,15,TRBJ2-5,TRBD2,CASSLEGGRGETQYF,TGCGCCAGCAGCTTGGAAGGCGGGAGAGGTGAGACCCAGTACTTC
TRBV5-6,16,TRBJ1-2,TRBD1,CASSFGDRDTNYGYTF,TGTGCCAGCAGCTTCGGCGACAGGGACACTAACTATGGCTACACCTTC
TRBV9,15,TRBJ1-5,TRBD1,CASSVGTGEHQPQHF,TGTGCCAGCAGCGTAGGGACAGGGGAACACCAGCCCCAGCATTTT
TRBV2,11,TRBJ2-7,NA,CASSGYHEQYF,TGTGCCAGCTCGGGGTACCACGAGCAGTACTTC
TRBV15,16,TRBJ1-2,TRBD1,CATSSGGQGLNYGYTF,TGTGCCACCAGCAGTGGAGGACAGGGCCTTAACTATGGCTACACCTTC
TRBV11-2,15,TRBJ2-1,TRBD2,CASSFLAGAYNEQFF,TGTGCCAGCAGCTTTCTAGCGGGGGCGTACAATGAGCAGTTCTTC
TRBV9,15,TRBJ2-4,TRBD2,CASSVGGRVENIQYF,TGTGCCAGCAGCGTAGGTGGGAGGGTAGAAAACATTCAGTACTTC
TRBV6-1,14,TRBJ1-2,TRBD1,CASSAGQGDYGYTF,TGTGCCAGCAGTGCGGGACAGGGGGACTATGGCTACACCTTC
TRBV7-2,15,TRBJ2-5,NA,CASSPSEASYETQYF,TGTGCCAGCAGCCCGAGCGAGGCTAGCTATGAGACCCAGTACTTC